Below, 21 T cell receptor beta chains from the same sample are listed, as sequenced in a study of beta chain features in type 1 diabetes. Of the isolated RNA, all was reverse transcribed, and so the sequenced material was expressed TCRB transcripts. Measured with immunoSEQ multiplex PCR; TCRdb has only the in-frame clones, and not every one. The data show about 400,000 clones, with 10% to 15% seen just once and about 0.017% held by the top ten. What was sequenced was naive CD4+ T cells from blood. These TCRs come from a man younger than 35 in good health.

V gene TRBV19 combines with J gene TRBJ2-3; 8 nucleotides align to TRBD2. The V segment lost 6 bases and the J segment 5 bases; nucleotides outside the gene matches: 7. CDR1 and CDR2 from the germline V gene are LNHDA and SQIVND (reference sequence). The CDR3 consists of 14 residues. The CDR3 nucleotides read TGTGCCAGTAGGGGACTAGTCGGCGTAGATACGCAGTATTTT. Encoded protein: CASRGLVGVDTQYF.

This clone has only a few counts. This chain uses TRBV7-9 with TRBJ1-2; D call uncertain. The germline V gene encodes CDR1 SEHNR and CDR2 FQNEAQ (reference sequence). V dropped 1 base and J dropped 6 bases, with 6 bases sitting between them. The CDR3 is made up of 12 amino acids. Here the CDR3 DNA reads TGTGCCAGCAGCTTAGGTTTAGATGGCTACACCTTC. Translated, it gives CASSLGLDGYTF.

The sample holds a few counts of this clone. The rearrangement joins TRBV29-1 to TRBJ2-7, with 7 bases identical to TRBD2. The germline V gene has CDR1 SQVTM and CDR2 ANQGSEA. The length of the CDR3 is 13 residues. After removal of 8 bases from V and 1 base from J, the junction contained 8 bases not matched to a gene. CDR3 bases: TGCAGCATAGGGGCTAGCGGATCCTACGAGCAGTACTTC. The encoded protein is CSIGASGSYEQYF.

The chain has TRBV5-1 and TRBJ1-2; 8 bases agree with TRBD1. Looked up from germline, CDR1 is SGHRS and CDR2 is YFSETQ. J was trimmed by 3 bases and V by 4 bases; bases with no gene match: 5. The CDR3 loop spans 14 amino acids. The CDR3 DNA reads TGCGCCAGCAGCCCTTCGGGACAGGACTATGGCTACACCTTC. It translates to CASSPSGQDYGYTF.

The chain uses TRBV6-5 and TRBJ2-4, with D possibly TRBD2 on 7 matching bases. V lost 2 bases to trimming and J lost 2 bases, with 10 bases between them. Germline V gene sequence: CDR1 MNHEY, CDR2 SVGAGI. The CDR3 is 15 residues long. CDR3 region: CASSYGGGSKNIQYF. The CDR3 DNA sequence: TGTGCCAGCAGTTACGGGGGGGGCTCCAAAAACATTCAGTACTTC.

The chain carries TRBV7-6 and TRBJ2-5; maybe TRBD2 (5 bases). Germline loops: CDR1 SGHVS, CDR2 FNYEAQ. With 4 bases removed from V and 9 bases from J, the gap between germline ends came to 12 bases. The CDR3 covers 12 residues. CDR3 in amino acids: CASSSLLASQYF. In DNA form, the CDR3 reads TGTGCCAGCAGCTCCCTCCTAGCATCCCAGTACTTC.

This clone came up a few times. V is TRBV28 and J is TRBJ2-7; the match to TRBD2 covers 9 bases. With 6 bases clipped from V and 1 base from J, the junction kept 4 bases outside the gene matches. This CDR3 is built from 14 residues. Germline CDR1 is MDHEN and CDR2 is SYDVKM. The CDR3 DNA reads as TGTGCCAGCAGGGATAGCGGGAGTTCCTACGAGCAGTACTTC. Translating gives CASRDSGSSYEQYF. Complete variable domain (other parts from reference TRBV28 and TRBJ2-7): DVKVTQSSRYLVKRTGEKVFLECVQDMDHENMFWYRQDPGLGLRLIYFSYDVKMKEKGDIPEGYSVSREKKERFSLILESASTNQTSMYLCASRDSGSSYEQYFGPGTRLTVT.

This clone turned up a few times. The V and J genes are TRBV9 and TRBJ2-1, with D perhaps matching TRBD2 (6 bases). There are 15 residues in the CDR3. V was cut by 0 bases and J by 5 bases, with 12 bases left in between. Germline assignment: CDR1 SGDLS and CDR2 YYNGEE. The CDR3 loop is CASSVDGGRNNEQFF. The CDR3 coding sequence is TGTGCCAGCAGCGTAGACGGGGGACGAAACAATGAGCAGTTCTTC.

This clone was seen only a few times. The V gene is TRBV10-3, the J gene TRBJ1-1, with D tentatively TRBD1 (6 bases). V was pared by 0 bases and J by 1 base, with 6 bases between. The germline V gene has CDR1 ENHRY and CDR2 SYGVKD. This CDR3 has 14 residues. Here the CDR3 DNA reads TGTGCCATCAGTGAGTCGACAGGGAACACTGAAGCTTTCTTT. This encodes CAISESTGNTEAFF.

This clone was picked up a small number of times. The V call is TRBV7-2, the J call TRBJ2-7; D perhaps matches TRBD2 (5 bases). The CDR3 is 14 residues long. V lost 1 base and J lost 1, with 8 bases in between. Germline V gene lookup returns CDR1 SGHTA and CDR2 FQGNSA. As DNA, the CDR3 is TGTGCCAGCAGCTTAGGGGAGTGGTCCTACGAGCAGTACTTC. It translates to CASSLGEWSYEQYF.

DNA for the CDR3: TGTGCCAGCAGCCAGCTTAGCGGGAGTTTTTCCTACGAGCAGTACTTC. It codes for CASSQLSGSFSYEQYF. The genes are TRBV5-4 and TRBJ2-7; 9 bases are shared with TRBD2. Germline V gives CDR1 SGHNT, CDR2 YYREEE (reference sequence). The CDR3 sequence is 16 residues long. Trimming cost V 4 bases and J 1 base; bases outside gene matches: 9.

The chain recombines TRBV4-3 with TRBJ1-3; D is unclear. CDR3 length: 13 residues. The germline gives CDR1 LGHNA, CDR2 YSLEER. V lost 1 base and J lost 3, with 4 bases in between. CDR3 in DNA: TGCGCCAGCAGCCAAGCGGGTGGAAACACCATATATTTT. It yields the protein CASSQAGGNTIYF.

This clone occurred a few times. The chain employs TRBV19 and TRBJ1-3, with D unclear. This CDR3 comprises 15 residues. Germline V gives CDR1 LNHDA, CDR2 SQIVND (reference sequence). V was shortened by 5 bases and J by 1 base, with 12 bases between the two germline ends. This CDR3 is CASSRQRGSGNTIYF. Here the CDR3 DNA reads TGTGCCAGTAGTCGCCAAAGAGGATCTGGAAACACCATATATTTT.

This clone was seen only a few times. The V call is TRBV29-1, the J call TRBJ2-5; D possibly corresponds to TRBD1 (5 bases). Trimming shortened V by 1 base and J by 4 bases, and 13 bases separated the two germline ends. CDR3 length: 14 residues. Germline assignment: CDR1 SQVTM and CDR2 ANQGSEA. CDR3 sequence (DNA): TGCAGCGTTGAAGGAGCCAGGGTTCCAGAGACCCAGTACTTC. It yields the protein CSVEGARVPETQYF.

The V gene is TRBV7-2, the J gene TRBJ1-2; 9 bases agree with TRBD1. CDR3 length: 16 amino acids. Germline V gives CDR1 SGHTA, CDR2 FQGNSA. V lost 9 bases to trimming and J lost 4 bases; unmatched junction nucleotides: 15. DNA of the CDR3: TGTGCCAGGCTAGAAACGGGACAGGGATTTCGCTATGGCTACACCTTC. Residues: CARLETGQGFRYGYTF.

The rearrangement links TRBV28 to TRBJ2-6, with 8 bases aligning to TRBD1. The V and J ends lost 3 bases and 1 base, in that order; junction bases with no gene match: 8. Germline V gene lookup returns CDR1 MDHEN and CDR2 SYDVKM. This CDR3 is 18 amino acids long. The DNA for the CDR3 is TGTGCCAGCAGTTTGCAGACAGGGGACTTATCTGGGGCCAACGTCCTGACTTTC. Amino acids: CASSLQTGDLSGANVLTF. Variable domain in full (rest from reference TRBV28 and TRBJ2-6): DVKVTQSSRYLVKRTGEKVFLECVQDMDHENMFWYRQDPGLGLRLIYFSYDVKMKEKGDIPEGYSVSREKKERFSLILESASTNQTSMYLCASSLQTGDLSGANVLTFGAGSRLTVL.

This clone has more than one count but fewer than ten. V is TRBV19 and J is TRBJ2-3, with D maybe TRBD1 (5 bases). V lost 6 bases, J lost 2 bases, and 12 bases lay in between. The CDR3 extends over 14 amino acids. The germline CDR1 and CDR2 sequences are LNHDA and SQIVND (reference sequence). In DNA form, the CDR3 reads TGTGCCAGTAGCCAACAGGAAATCACAGATACGCAGTATTTT. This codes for CASSQQEITDTQYF.

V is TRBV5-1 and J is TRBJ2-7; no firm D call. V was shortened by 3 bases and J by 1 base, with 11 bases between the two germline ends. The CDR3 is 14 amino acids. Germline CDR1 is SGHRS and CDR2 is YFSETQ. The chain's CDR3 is CASSSTDQSYEQYF. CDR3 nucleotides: TGCGCCAGCAGCTCAACAGACCAATCCTACGAGCAGTACTTC.

The CDR3 spells CASSPLTGRTGEQFF. In DNA, the CDR3 is TGTGCCAGCTCACCACTGACAGGGCGAACAGGTGAGCAGTTCTTC. V and J are TRBV18 and TRBJ2-1, with 7 bases identical to TRBD1. Trimming removed 1 base from V and 9 bases from J; junction bases left unmatched: 9. The CDR3 runs to 15 residues. CDR1 is KGHSH, CDR2 LQKENI, per germline.

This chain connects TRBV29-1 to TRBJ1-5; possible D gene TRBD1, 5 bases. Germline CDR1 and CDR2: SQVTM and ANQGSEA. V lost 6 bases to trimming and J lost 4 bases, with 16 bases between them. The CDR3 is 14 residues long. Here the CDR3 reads CSVGGTGQNQPQHF. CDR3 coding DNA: TGCAGCGTGGGGGGGACGGGTCAGAATCAGCCCCAGCATTTT.

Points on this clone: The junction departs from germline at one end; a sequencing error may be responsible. The CDR3 is CASSLQGSNEQYF. In DNA form, the CDR3 reads TGCGCCAGCAGCTTACAGGGCTCCAACGAGCAGTACTTC. The chain joins TRBV5-1 to TRBJ2-7; weak D call: TRBD1 (6 bases). The CDR3 runs 13 residues. Germline CDR1 reads SGHRS; CDR2 reads YFSETQ.